The 32 T cell receptor beta chains below come from one sample, sequenced in a study of blood T cell repertoires in COVID-19. Produced via immunoSEQ multiplex PCR; TCRdb's table is partial and in-frame only. The sample comprises some 59,000 clones, 80% to 90% of which are singletons, and 4% to 5.5% rests with the top ten. Specimen: peripheral blood. These receptors were taken from a woman in her sixties or seventies with acute or convalescent COVID-19.

V is TRBV28 and J is TRBJ1-5; TRBD1 matches at 7 bases. J lost 5 bases, V lost 6 bases, and 7 bases had no gene match. The CDR3 totals 14 residues. CDR1 is MDHEN, CDR2 SYDVKM, per germline. CDR3 coding DNA: TGTGCCAGCAGACTAGGACAGGCTCATCAGCCCCAGCATTTT. Protein: CASRLGQAHQPQHF.

V usage is TRBV3-1 (or the pseudogene TRBV3-2) and J usage is TRBJ2-5; 10 nucleotides line up with TRBD2. The V segment lost 4 bases and the J segment 4 bases; nucleotides outside the gene matches: 15. The CDR3 contains 18 residues. In germline, CDR1 is LGHDT, CDR2 YNNKEL (reference sequence). The CDR3 DNA reads as TGTGCCAGCAGCCCTTTAGCGGGAGGTTTGGGGGAGGGAGAGACCCAGTACTTC. This codes for CASSPLAGGLGEGETQYF.

The chain uses TRBV6-1 and TRBJ1-3; tentative D call: TRBD1 (5 bases). The germline V and J ends were trimmed by 2 bases and 0 bases, with 8 bases remaining between them. The CDR3 runs 15 residues. From germline, CDR1 is MNHNS and CDR2 SASEGT. CDR3 in DNA: TGTGCCAGCAGTGAACCTCAGGGCTCTGGAAACACCATATATTTT. This gives the protein CASSEPQGSGNTIYF.

The rearrangement links TRBV11-2 to TRBJ2-1; 11 positions agree with TRBD1. The CDR3 runs 14 residues. CDR1 and CDR2 from the germline V gene are SGHAT and FQNNGV. The junction had 3 bases not matched to a gene; V was cut back by 6 bases and J by 5 bases. CDR3 nucleotides: TGTGCCAGCAGGAGGACAGGGGGCAACAATGAGCAGTTCTTC. It is translated as CASRRTGGNNEQFF.

The chain recombines TRBV7-9 with TRBJ2-1, with 11 positions matching TRBD2. Per germline, CDR1 SEHNR and CDR2 FQNEAQ (reference sequence). This CDR3 comprises 17 residues. V trimming: 3 bases; J trimming: 7 bases; junction bases outside the gene matches: 11. The CDR3 DNA follows: TGTGCCAGCAGCTTTCGAGGTAGCGGGAGGGCCCGGAATGAGCAGTTCTTC. This sequence encodes CASSFRGSGRARNEQFF.

The genes are TRBV7-2 and TRBJ2-6, with D perhaps TRBD1 (6 bases). This CDR3 has 15 residues. The germline gives CDR1 SGHTA, CDR2 FQGNSA. V lost 3 bases and J lost 2, with 8 bases in between. The CDR3 nucleotides are TGTGCCAGCAGCTTGAAGGGGGCTGGGGCCAACGTCCTGACTTTC. This gives the protein CASSLKGAGANVLTF.

This chain connects TRBV11-2 to TRBJ2-1; 11 bases line up with TRBD2. Losses at the gene ends were 1 base for V and 4 bases for J; bases not matched to a gene: 6. Looked up from germline, CDR1 is SGHAT and CDR2 is FQNNGV. The CDR3 has 17 amino acids. CDR3 sequence (DNA): TGTGCCAGCAGCTTAGGCGGGGGACTAGCGGAGTACAATGAGCAGTTCTTC. This gives the protein CASSLGGGLAEYNEQFF.

The rearrangement joins TRBV27 to TRBJ1-5; D is possibly TRBD1 (5 bases). The CDR3 has 15 amino acids. V was trimmed by 5 bases and J by 6 bases, leaving 17 bases between them. Germline V gives CDR1 MNHEY, CDR2 SMNVEV (reference sequence). CDR3 sequence (DNA): TGTGCCAGCAGTCCCCGTGGGATTAGGGGTCAGCCCCAGCATTTT. Protein product: CASSPRGIRGQPQHF.

The count of this clone is one. V usage is TRBV4-2 and J usage is TRBJ2-1; possibly TRBD2 for D (5 bases). V shed 4 bases and J shed 3 bases, with 13 bases lying between them. Germline values: CDR1 LGHNA, CDR2 YNFKEQ. This CDR3 spans 15 amino acids. The DNA for the CDR3 is TGTGCCAGCAGCCCTGCTAGCAGGAACTACAATGAGCAGTTCTTC. Residues: CASSPASRNYNEQFF.

The chain combines TRBV11-2 with TRBJ2-7; 8 bases are a match to TRBD2. V lost 4 bases, J lost 0 bases, and 5 bases stayed unmatched. There are 15 residues in the CDR3. CDR1 and CDR2 (germline): SGHAT, FQNNGV. CDR3 region: CASSSSSGTSYEQYF. CDR3 bases: TGTGCCAGCAGCTCCAGTAGCGGGACCTCCTACGAGCAGTACTTC.

This clone showed up just a few times. CDR3 region: CASSLAATVGNTIYF. The CDR3 nucleotides are TGCGCCAGCAGTCTGGCGGCGACCGTGGGAAACACCATATATTTT. V gene TRBV5-1 combines with J gene TRBJ1-3; no reliable D call. In germline, CDR1 is SGHRS, CDR2 YFSETQ. The CDR3 is 15 amino acids. Deletions cut 5 bases from V and 4 bases from J, with 16 bases between.

The rearrangement links TRBV4-1 to TRBJ1-5, with TRBD1 matching 10 bases. V shed 3 bases, J shed 7 bases, and the junction held 6 bases outside the gene matches. The length of the CDR3 is 15 residues. Germline V gene lookup returns CDR1 MGHRA and CDR2 YSYEKL. The CDR3 nucleotides are TGCGCCAGCAGCCAGACTCGACAGGGGGCCCAGCCCCAGCATTTT. It yields the protein CASSQTRQGAQPQHF.

The rearrangement links TRBV15 to TRBJ1-1; possible D gene TRBD1, 5 bases. CDR1 is LNHNV, CDR2 YYDKDF, per germline (reference sequence). V was clipped by 2 bases and J by 2 bases, with 12 bases between them. This CDR3 is 15 amino acids long. Here the CDR3 reads CATSRWGEGNTEAFF. As DNA, the CDR3 is TGTGCCACCAGCAGATGGGGGGAGGGTAACACTGAAGCTTTCTTT.

The chain links TRBV7-8 to TRBJ2-7; D perhaps matches TRBD1 (5 bases). The CDR3 spans 13 residues. V lost 3 bases to trimming and J lost 2 bases, with 8 bases between them. From germline, CDR1 is SGHVS and CDR2 FQNEAQ. The CDR3 nucleotides read TGTGCCAGCAGCTTTCAGGACACCTACGAGCAGTACTTC. Protein product: CASSFQDTYEQYF.

V gene TRBV30 combines with J gene TRBJ2-7, with TRBD1 as a possible D gene (6 bases). The germline V and J ends were trimmed by 5 bases and 3 bases, with 14 bases remaining between them. The CDR3 contains 13 residues. From germline, CDR1 is GTSNPN and CDR2 SVGIG (reference sequence). The CDR3 region is CAWGTGPLYEQYF. CDR3 bases: TGTGCCTGGGGTACAGGGCCCCTCTACGAGCAGTACTTC. The full variable domain, with the rest looked up from reference TRBV30 and TRBJ2-7, is SQTIHQWPATLVQPVGSPLSLECTVEGTSNPNLYWYRQAAGRGLQLLFYSVGIGQISSEVPQNLSASRPQDRQFILSSKKLLLSDSGFYLCAWGTGPLYEQYFGPGTRLTVT.

This clone was seen once. The chain combines TRBV16 with TRBJ1-5, with 7 positions matching TRBD1. J gave up 0 bases and V 6 bases, and 5 bases lay outside the gene matches. CDR1 and CDR2 from the germline V gene are KGHSY and FQNENV. This CDR3 is 15 amino acids long. CDR3: CASRRRQGSNQPQHF. CDR3 sequence (DNA): TGTGCCAGCAGGCGACGACAGGGTAGCAATCAGCCCCAGCATTTT. Combining the CDR3 with reference TRBV16 and TRBJ1-5 gives the whole variable domain GEEVAQTPKHLVRGEGQKAKLYCAPIKGHSYVFWYQQVLKNEFKFLISFQNENVFDETGMPKERFSAKCLPNSPCSLEIQATKLEDSAVYFCASRRRQGSNQPQHFGDGTRLSIL.

The chain carries TRBV5-1 and TRBJ2-3, with D tentatively TRBD1 (5 bases). V dropped 0 bases and J dropped 6 bases, with 11 bases sitting between them. The length of the CDR3 is 14 residues. CDR1 is SGHRS and CDR2 is YFSETQ in the germline V gene. The CDR3 loop reads CASSLVQGGDTQYF. DNA of the CDR3: TGCGCCAGCAGCTTGGTCCAGGGTGGCGATACGCAGTATTTT.

In DNA, the CDR3 is TGTGCCAGCAGCCAAGAACTAGGGCAAGGTGGAGAGAACACCGGGGAGCTGTTTTTT. Translated: CASSQELGQGGENTGELFF. The V call is TRBV3-1 (or the pseudogene TRBV3-2), the J call TRBJ2-2, with D tentatively TRBD2 (5 bases). Germline CDR1 is LGHDT and CDR2 is YNNKEL (reference sequence). V lost 0 bases and J lost 1, with 18 bases in between. The CDR3 runs to 19 residues.

The chain recombines TRBV2 with TRBJ2-6, with no clear D. V lost 7 bases and J lost 3, with 7 bases in between. CDR1 and CDR2 from the germline V gene are SNHLY and FYNNEI. This CDR3 has 13 residues. This chain's CDR3 is CASNSGGANVLTF. The CDR3 DNA sequence: TGTGCCAGCAACAGTGGTGGGGCCAACGTCCTGACTTTC.

The chain couples TRBV2 to TRBJ2-5; D may be TRBD2 (6 bases). The V and J ends lost 6 bases and 5 bases respectively, with 13 bases between them. Germline V CDR1 and CDR2: SNHLY, FYNNEI. This CDR3 comprises 13 residues. CDR3 protein: CASRATSSETQYF. The CDR3 bases are TGTGCCAGCAGGGCTACTAGCTCCGAGACCCAGTACTTC.

Note on this clone: One junction end disagrees with the germline gene, perhaps due to a read error. The chain links TRBV7-7 to TRBJ2-1; TRBD1 matches 7 bases. Germline loops: CDR1 SSHAT, CDR2 FNYEAQ (reference sequence). CDR3 length: 13 residues. The CDR3, as DNA: TGTGCTAGCAGCCTAGACAGGGCTAGTGAGCAGTTCTTC. Its protein product is CASSLDRASEQFF.

J is TRBJ2-2 and V is TRBV29-1, with TRBD1 matching 11 bases. Germline trimming cut 6 bases from V and 4 bases from J; bases unmatched to any gene: 7. CDR1 is SQVTM and CDR2 is ANQGSEA in the germline V gene. This CDR3 is built from 15 residues. CDR3 sequence reads: CSVKLGTGGTGELFF. CDR3 sequence (DNA): TGCAGCGTGAAGCTAGGGACAGGGGGCACCGGGGAGCTGTTTTTT.

This chain joins TRBV20-1 and TRBJ1-2; D perhaps matches TRBD1 (5 bases). The CDR3 contains 11 residues. The germline V gene encodes CDR1 DFQATT and CDR2 SNEGSKA (reference sequence). Trimming left V 4 bases short and J 5 bases short, with 8 bases between. The chain's CDR3 is CSAMTAYGYTF. The CDR3 nucleotides are TGCAGTGCTATGACAGCTTATGGCTACACCTTC.

The CDR3 here is CSVQTGQDTEAFF. The CDR3 DNA follows: TGCAGCGTCCAGACAGGGCAGGATACTGAAGCTTTCTTT. The V call is TRBV29-1, the J call TRBJ1-1; 7 bases line up with TRBD1. Germline CDR1 SQVTM, CDR2 ANQGSEA. The CDR3 runs 13 residues. The trim removed 6 bases at V and 5 bases at J, leaving 9 bases unmatched.

The V call is TRBV30, the J call TRBJ1-1; D remains ambiguous. CDR3 length equals 13 residues. The germline CDR1 and CDR2 sequences are GTSNPN and SVGIG (reference sequence). Trimming cost V 5 bases and J 1 base, with 11 bases left between them. The CDR3 here is CAWGRSGNTEAFF. The CDR3 nucleotides are TGTGCCTGGGGCCGATCGGGGAACACTGAAGCTTTCTTT. Together with reference TRBV30 and TRBJ1-1, the CDR3 gives the full variable domain: SQTIHQWPATLVQPVGSPLSLECTVEGTSNPNLYWYRQAAGRGLQLLFYSVGIGQISSEVPQNLSASRPQDRQFILSSKKLLLSDSGFYLCAWGRSGNTEAFFGQGTRLTVV.

This chain links TRBV6-2 or TRBV6-3 with TRBJ1-2; 8 bases are a match to TRBD1. V trimming: 6 bases; J trimming: 7 bases; junction bases outside the gene matches: 19. The CDR3 totals 17 residues. Per germline, CDR1 MNHEY and CDR2 SVGEGT. The CDR3 nucleotides read TGTGCCAGCAGCCCCCGGGACAGGCCCCTCCGGGGATTTGGCTACACCTTC. Protein: CASSPRDRPLRGFGYTF.

This clone has more than one count but fewer than ten. The CDR3 DNA reads TGCGCCAGCAGCGTAGCTCCCCAGGGCTCCAATGAAAAACTGTTTTTT. As protein: CASSVAPQGSNEKLFF. This rearrangement joins TRBV5-1 to TRBJ1-4; TRBD1 is a possible D gene (5 bases). Between the trimmed V and J ends, which lost 4 bases and 5 bases, there was a span of 18 bases. The CDR3 loop spans 16 amino acids. Germline lookup yields CDR1 SGHRS and CDR2 YFSETQ. Variable domain in full (rest from reference TRBV5-1 and TRBJ1-4): KAGVTQTPRYLIKTRGQQVTLSCSPISGHRSVSWYQQTPGQGLQFLFEYFSETQRNKGNFPGRFSGRQFSNSRSEMNVSTLELGDSALYLCASSVAPQGSNEKLFFGSGTQLSVL.

V and J are TRBV30 and TRBJ2-2; 10 bases are a match to TRBD2. CDR3 size: 13 residues. Trimming took 8 bases from V and 4 from J; bases not matched to a gene: 4. Germline V gene sequence: CDR1 GTSNPN, CDR2 SVGIG (reference sequence). The CDR3 region has the DNA TGTGCCAGAAGGACTAGCGGCACCGGGGAGCTGTTTTTT. Its protein product is CARRTSGTGELFF.

The chain has TRBV4-1 and TRBJ2-5, with TRBD2 as a possible D gene (5 bases). CDR1 is MGHRA, CDR2 YSYEKL, per germline. The germline V and J ends were trimmed by 0 bases and 4 bases, with 9 bases remaining between them. The CDR3 totals 14 residues. CDR3 nucleotide sequence: TGCGCCAGCAGCCAAGATAGAGGGCGAGAGACCCAGTACTTC. This translates into CASSQDRGRETQYF.

This chain connects TRBV28 to TRBJ1-1, with D tentatively TRBD1 (5 bases). This CDR3 contains 13 residues. The V gene lost 10 bases and the J gene lost 0 bases, with 12 bases spanning the gap. Looked up from germline, CDR1 is MDHEN and CDR2 is SYDVKM. For the CDR3, the DNA is TGTGCCACCAACGGGGGTATGAACACTGAAGCTTTCTTT. Translation gives CATNGGMNTEAFF.

This clone was observed once. This sequence joins TRBV5-1 and TRBJ2-2, with D unclear. The CDR3 is made up of 14 amino acids. CDR1 and CDR2 from the germline V gene are SGHRS and YFSETQ. V lost 0 bases and J 3 bases, leaving 6 bases between the germline ends. In DNA, the CDR3 is TGCGCCAGCAGCTTGGACATTTACACCGGGGAGCTGTTTTTT. As protein: CASSLDIYTGELFF. Full variable domain (remainder filled in from reference TRBV5-1 and TRBJ2-2): KAGVTQTPRYLIKTRGQQVTLSCSPISGHRSVSWYQQTPGQGLQFLFEYFSETQRNKGNFPGRFSGRQFSNSRSEMNVSTLELGDSALYLCASSLDIYTGELFFGEGSRLTVL.

This clone appeared once. The rearrangement uses TRBV7-3 and TRBJ2-3; D might be TRBD2 (5 bases). Germline CDR1 is SGHTA and CDR2 is FQGTGA. The CDR3 has 15 amino acids. Trimming took 2 bases from V and 0 from J, leaving 9 bases between them. CDR3 nucleotide sequence: TGTGCCAGCAGCTTAGGTTGGACTAGCACAGATACGCAGTATTTT. It encodes CASSLGWTSTDTQYF.